This T cell receptor (beta chain) was profiled in a study of blood T cells in healthy people across ages. General observations from the study: Researchers deemed the diversity estimates from one million T cells underestimates.

Germline CDR1 is MDHEN and CDR2 is SYDVKM. This CDR3 has 14 residues. As for this clonotype: Its matching antigen is unknown. The junction does not match germline at one end; this may be a read error.

Together with a sample-barcoded 5' primer, a J-beta primer mix was included in a second PCR lasting roughly 6 to 12 cycles. MiXCR was run by TCRdb on the 5' RACE reads, yielding one entry per CDR3 protein. The sample has about 970,000 distinct CDR3 sequences, roughly half seen once. The specimen sequenced was blood. The sequence was obtained from a woman between 55 and 75 years old in good health. The chain has TRBV28 and TRBJ1-5; no clear D gene. The CDR3 region is CASSSDLGNQPQHF. DNA of the CDR3: TGTGCTAGCAGTTCAGACCTGGGCAATCAGCCCCAGCATTTT.